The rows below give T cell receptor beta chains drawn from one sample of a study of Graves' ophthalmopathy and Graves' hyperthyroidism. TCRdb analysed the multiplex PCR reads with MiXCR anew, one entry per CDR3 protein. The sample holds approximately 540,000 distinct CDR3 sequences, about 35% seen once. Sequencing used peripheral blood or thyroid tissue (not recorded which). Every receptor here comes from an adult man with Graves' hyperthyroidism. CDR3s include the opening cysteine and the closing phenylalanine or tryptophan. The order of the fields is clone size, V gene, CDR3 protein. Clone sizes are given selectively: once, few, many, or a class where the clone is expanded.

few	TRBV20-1	CSARGSRSYEQYF
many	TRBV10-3	CAISESSARGFEQYF
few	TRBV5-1	CASSPTGTSAETQYF
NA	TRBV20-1	CSASKDSSGNTIYF
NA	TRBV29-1	CSASAGEQYF
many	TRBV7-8	CASTLRGKYSNQPQHF
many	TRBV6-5	CASSYSTGVGYTF
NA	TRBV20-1	CSARGAPGNTDTQYF
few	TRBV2	CASSRASRATGLDMTFF
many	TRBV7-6	CASSGYTGAGEAFF
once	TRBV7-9	CASSLVKGLAGESYNEQFF
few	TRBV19	CASSKGQRFSGELFF
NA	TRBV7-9	CASSPPAGGTYEQYF
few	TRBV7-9	CASSFGGLTYEQYF
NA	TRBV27	CATYDRVVEKLFF
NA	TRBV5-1	CASSSGSATDTQYF
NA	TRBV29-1	CSSRVLSDSPLHF
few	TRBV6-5	CASSIWGAEAFF
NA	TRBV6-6	CASSDPARHPNYGYTF
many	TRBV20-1	CSAPEAGEAHYGYTF
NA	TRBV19	CASSRGQGNEQYF
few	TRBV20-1	CSAIRGDSNQPQHF
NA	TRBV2	CASSEAGRVTTQYF
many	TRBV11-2	CASSSRKAEKLFF
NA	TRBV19	CASSIDGRAANTQYF